This T cell receptor (beta chain) was identified during a study of tumor and adjacent non-tumor tissue in lung cancer. Study observations and caveats: TCR diversity was significantly greater in tumor than normal lung tissue.

The template was RNA from unsorted bulk tissue. Details on this clonotype: Antigen unknown. The junction departs from the called germline gene at one end, perhaps through a read error.

CDR3 size: 15 residues. The V gene's germline CDR1 is SGHNT and CDR2 YYREEE (reference sequence). A modified ARM-PCR protocol with three rounds of nested PCR amplified TCRbeta. Using its own MiXCR run on the multiplex PCR reads, TCRdb lists one record per CDR3 protein. The repertoire holds over 85,000 distinct CDR3 sequences, with approximately 80% as singletons. This chain uses TRBV5-4 with TRBJ2-3, with a tentative D call TRBD1 (6 bases). The sample comprised lung tumor tissue. The sequence came from a man aged 65 to 79 with non-small cell lung cancer. The CDR3 region has the DNA TGTACCAGCAGCCCTACAGGGATCCTCACAGATACGCAGTATTTT. Translated: CTSSPTGILTDTQYF.